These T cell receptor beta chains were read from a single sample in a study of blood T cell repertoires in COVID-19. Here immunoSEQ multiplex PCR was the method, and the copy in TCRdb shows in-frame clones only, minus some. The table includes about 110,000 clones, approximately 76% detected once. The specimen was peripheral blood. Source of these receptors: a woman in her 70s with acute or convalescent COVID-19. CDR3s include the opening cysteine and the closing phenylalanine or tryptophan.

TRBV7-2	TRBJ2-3	CASSLVTSGGPGDTQYF
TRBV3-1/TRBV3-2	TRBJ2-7	CASSQGTSGGHEQYF
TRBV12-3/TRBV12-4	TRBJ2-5	CASSWTQETQYF
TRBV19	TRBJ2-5	CASSTGAQETQYF
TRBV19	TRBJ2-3	CASSNRGTDTQYF
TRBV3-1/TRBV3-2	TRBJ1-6	CASSQVWQDSPLHF
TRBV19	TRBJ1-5	CASSPQGIGNQPQHF
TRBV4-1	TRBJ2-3	CASSRTSGGADTQYF
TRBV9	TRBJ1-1	CASSVGVGRGNTEAFF
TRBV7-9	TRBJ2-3	CASSLRRGDPTDTQYF
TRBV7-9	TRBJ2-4	CASSPGTSGGQNIQYF
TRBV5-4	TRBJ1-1	CASSLGDRNTEAFF
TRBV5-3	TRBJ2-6	CARSPCGLRDRGYSGANVLTF
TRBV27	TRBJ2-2	CASSPFNTGELFF
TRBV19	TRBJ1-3	CASTPGSSGNTIYF
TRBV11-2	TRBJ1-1	CASSFTGMGNTEAFF
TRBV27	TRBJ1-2	CASSSPSNYGYTF
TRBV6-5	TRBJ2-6	CASRAAGANVLTF
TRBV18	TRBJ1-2	CASSPGQDYGYTF
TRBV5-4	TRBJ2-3	CASRTGTSGVSTDTQYF
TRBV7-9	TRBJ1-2	CASSPTGARPYGYTF
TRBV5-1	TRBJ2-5	CASSGQGWGTQYF
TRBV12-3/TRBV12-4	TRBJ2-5	CASSYQETQYF
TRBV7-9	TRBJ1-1	CASSLDQGYGTEAFF
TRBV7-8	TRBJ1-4	CASSLGPGGTNEKLFF
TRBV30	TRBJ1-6	CAWSGWARDNSPLHF
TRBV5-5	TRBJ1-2	CASSLTGYGYTF
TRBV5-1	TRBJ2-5	CASSLGGTMETQYF
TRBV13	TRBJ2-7	CASSRGPPAYEQYF
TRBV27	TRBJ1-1	CASSLSWNTEAFF
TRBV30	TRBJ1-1	CAWGIDRAGLRNTEAFF
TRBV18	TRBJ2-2	CASSLNRVDTGELFF
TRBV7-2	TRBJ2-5	CASSLGGNQETQYF
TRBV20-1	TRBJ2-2	CSASRIDSANTGELFF
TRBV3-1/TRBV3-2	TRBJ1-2	CASSQGEINYGYTF
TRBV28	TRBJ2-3	CASSRDTGSTDTQYF
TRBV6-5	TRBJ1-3	CASSRQGATGNTIYF
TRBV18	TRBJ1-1	CASSPLSGNTEAFF
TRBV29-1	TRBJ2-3	CSAPTAPDTQYF
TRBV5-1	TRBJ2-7	CPCLSLRGGRGWEQYF
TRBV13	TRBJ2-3	CASSLGYRVTDTQYF
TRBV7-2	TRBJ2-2	CASSLAGGGTGELFF
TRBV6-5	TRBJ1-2	CASSYGQGFGYGYTF
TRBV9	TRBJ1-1	CASSRQGVMNTEAFF
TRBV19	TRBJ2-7	CASSGTVAYEQYF
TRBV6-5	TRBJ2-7	CASSYIYRGQHEQYF
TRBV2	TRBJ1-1	CASTLTLGAFF
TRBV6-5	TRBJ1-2	CASSYSFGGGYTF
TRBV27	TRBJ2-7	CASSLLGRENEQYF
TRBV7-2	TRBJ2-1	CASSLVIRNEQFF
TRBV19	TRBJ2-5	CASSVRTVQETQYF
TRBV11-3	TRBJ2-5	CASSRSTGYGQETQYF
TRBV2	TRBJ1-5	CASKPDRARSNQPQHF
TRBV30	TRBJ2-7	CAWSGRDRGGSEQYF
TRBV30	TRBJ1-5	CAWSVSIGTGGLGNQPQHF
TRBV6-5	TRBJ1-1	CASSYNTGRNTEAFF
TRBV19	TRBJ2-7	CASSLRDSNYEQYF
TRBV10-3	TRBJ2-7	CAISSGTGDEQYF
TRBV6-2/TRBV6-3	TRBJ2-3	CASSYSLLRTGGFTDTQYF